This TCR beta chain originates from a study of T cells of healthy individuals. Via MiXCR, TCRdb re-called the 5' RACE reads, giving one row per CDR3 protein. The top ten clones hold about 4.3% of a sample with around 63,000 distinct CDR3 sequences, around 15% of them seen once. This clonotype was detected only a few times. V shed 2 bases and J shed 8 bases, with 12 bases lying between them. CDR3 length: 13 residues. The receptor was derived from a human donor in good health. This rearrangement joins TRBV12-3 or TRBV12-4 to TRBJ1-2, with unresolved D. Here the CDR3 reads CASSLNPGRGYTF. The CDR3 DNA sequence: TGTGCCAGCAGTTTAAATCCCGGGCGGGGCTACACCTTC.